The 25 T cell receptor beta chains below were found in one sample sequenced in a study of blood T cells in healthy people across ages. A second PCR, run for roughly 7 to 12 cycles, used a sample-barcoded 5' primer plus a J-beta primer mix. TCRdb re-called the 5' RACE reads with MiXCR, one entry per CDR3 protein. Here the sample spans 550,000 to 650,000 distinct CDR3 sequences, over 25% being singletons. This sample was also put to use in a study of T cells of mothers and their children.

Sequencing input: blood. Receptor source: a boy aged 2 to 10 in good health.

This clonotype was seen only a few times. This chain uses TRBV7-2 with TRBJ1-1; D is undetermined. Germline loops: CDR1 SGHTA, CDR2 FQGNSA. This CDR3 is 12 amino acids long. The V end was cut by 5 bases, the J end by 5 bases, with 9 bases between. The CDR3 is CASSATGTEAFF. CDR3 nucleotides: TGTGCCAGCAGCGCTACGGGGACTGAAGCTTTCTTT.

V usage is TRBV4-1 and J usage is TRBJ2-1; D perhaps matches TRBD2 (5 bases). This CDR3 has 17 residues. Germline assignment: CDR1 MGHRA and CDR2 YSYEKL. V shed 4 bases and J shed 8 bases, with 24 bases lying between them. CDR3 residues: CASSLETGVPPWDEQFF. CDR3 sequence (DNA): TGCGCCAGCAGCCTTGAGACCGGGGTACCCCCATGGGATGAGCAGTTCTTC.

Written as DNA, the CDR3 is TGTGCCAGCAGTTCCGACAGGGTTAATGAAAAACTGTTTTTT. It codes for CASSSDRVNEKLFF. V and J are TRBV28 and TRBJ1-4, with 7 bases fitting TRBD1. The germline V gene encodes CDR1 MDHEN and CDR2 SYDVKM. J lost 4 bases, V lost 4 bases, and 3 bases had no gene match. This CDR3 spans 14 amino acids.

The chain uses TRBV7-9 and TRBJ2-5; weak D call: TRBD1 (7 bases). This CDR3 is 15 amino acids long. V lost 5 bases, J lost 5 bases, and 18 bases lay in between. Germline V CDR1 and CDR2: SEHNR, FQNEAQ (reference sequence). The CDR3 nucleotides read TGTGCCAGCAGCCACAGACAGGGCCGGGGGGAGACCCAGTACTTC. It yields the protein CASSHRQGRGETQYF.

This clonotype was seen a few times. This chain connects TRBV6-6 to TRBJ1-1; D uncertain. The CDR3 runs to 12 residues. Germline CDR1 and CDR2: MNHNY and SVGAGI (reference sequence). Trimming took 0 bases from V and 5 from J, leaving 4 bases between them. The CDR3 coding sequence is TGTGCCAGCAGTTACTCGAGGACTGAAGCTTTCTTT. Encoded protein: CASSYSRTEAFF.

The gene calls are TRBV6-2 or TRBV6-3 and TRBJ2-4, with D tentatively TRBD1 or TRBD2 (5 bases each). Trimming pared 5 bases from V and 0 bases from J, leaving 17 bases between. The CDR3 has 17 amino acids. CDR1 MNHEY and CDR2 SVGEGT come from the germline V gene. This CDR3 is CASSGRLGPLAKNIQYF. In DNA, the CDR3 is TGTGCCAGCAGTGGCAGACTGGGACCCCTAGCCAAAAACATTCAGTACTTC.

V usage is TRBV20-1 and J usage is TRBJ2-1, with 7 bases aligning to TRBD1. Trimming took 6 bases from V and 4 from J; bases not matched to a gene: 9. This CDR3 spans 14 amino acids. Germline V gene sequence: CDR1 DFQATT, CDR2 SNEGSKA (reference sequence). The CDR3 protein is CSATERGRYNEQFF. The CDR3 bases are TGCAGTGCGACAGAAAGGGGGCGATACAATGAGCAGTTCTTC.

This CDR3 reads CASSQGGGGKNTGELFF. For the CDR3, the DNA is TGCGCCAGCAGCCAAGGAGGCGGAGGGAAGAACACCGGGGAGCTGTTTTTT. The chain joins TRBV4-3 to TRBJ2-2; possible D gene TRBD2, 6 bases. Germline assignment: CDR1 LGHNA and CDR2 YSLEER. CDR3 length: 17 residues. V lost 1 base and J lost 1, with 13 bases in between.

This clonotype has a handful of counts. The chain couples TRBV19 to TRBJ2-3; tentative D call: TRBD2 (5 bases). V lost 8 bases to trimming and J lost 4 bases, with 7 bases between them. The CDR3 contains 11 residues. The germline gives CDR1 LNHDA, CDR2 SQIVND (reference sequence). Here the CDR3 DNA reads TGTGCCAGTGGGAGAGCAGATACGCAGTATTTT. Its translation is CASGRADTQYF.

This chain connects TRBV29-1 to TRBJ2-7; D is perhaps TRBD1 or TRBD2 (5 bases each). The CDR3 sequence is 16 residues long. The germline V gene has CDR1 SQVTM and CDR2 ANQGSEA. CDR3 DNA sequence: TGCAGGGTCCATTTTATCCGGGACGAGATCCCCTACGAGCAGTACTTC. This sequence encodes CRVHFIRDEIPYEQYF.

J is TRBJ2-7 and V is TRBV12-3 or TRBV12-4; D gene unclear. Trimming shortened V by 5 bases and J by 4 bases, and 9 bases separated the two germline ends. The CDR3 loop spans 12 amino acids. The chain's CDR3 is CASSATDYEQYF. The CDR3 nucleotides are TGTGCCAGCAGTGCGACCGATTACGAGCAGTACTTC.

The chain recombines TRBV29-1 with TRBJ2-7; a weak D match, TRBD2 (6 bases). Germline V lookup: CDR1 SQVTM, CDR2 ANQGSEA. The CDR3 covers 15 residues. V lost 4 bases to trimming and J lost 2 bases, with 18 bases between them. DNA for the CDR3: TGCAGCGTTGGAGGTCGGCGGGCGGGGCCCTACGAGCAGTACTTC. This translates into CSVGGRRAGPYEQYF.

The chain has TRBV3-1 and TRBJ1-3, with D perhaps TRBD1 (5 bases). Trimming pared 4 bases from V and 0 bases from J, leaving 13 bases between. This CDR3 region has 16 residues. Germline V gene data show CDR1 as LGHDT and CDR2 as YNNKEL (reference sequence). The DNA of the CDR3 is TGTGCCAGCAGCCCTCGACAGCGTCTCTCTGGAAACACCATATATTTT. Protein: CASSPRQRLSGNTIYF.

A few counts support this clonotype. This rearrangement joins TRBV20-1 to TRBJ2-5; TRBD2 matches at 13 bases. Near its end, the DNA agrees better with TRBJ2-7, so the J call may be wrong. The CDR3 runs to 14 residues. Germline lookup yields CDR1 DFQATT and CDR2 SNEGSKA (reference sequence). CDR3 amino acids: CSAGTSGNTYEQYF. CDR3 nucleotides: TGCAGTGCCGGGACTAGCGGGAACACCTACGAGCAGTACTTC.

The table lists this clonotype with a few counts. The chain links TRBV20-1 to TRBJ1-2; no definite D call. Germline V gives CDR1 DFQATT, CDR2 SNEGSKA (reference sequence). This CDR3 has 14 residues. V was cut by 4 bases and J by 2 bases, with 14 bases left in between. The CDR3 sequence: CSAKAETPNYGYTF. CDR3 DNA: TGCAGTGCTAAGGCTGAGACGCCCAACTATGGCTACACCTTC.

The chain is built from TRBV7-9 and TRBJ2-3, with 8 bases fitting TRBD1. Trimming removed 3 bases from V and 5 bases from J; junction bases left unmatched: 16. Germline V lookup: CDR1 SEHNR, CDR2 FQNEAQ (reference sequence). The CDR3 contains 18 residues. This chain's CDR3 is CASSFPPGQGMGGDTQYF. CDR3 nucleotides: TGTGCCAGCAGCTTTCCGCCCGGACAGGGCATGGGGGGAGATACGCAGTATTTT.

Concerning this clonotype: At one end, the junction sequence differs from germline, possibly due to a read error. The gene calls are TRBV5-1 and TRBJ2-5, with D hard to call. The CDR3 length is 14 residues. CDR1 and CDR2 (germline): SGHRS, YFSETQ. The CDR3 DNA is TGCGCCAGCACCTTGGGCGGAGACGGAGAGACCCAGTACTTC. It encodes CASTLGGDGETQYF.

CDR3 region: CASSTRTSGFYNEQFF. CDR3 DNA sequence: TGTGCCAGCAGCACGCGGACTAGCGGCTTTTACAATGAGCAGTTCTTC. This chain uses TRBV9 with TRBJ2-1, with 10 bases matching TRBD2. V was pared by 4 bases and J by 4 bases, with 8 bases of the junction left unmatched. Germline lookup yields CDR1 SGDLS and CDR2 YYNGEE. The CDR3 length is 16 residues.

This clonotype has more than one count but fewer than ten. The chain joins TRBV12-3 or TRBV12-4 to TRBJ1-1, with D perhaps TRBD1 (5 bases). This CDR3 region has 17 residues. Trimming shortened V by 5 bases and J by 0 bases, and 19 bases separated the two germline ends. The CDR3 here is CASSPRKGTLLNTEAFF. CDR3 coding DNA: TGTGCCAGCAGTCCGCGGAAGGGGACCCTATTGAACACTGAAGCTTTCTTT.

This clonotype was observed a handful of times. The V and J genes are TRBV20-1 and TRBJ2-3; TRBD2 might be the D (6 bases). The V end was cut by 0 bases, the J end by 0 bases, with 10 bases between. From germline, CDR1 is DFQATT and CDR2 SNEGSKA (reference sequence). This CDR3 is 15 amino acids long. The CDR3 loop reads CSARDPSGSTDTQYF. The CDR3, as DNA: TGCAGTGCTAGAGATCCGAGCGGGAGCACAGATACGCAGTATTTT.

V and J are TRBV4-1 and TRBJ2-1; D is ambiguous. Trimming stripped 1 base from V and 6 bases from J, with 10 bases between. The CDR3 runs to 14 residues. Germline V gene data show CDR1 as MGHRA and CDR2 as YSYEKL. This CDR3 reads CASSQVGRSNEQFF. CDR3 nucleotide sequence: TGCGCCAGCAGCCAAGTCGGTCGGAGCAATGAGCAGTTCTTC.

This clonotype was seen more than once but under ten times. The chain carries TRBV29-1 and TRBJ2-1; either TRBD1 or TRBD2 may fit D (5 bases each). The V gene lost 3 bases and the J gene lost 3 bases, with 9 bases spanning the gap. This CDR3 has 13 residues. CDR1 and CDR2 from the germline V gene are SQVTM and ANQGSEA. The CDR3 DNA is TGCAGCGTTGACTTTGGGGGCTACAATGAGCAGTTCTTC. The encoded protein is CSVDFGGYNEQFF.

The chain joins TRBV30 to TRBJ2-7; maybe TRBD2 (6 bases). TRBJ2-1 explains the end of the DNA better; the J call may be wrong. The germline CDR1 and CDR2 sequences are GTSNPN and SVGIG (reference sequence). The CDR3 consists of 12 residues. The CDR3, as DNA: TGTGCCTGGGGCGGGAACTACAATGAGCAGTTCTTC. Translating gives CAWGGNYNEQFF.

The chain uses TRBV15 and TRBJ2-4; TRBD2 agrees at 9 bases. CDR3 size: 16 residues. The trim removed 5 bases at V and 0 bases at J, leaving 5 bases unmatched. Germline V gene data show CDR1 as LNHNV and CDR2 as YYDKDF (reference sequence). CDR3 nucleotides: TGTGCCACCAGCCCAGGCGGGGGGGAAGCCAAAAACATTCAGTACTTC. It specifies CATSPGGGEAKNIQYF.

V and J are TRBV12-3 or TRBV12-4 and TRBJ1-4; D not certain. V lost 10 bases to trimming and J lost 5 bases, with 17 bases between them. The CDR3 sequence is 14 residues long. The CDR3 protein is CAISHAGPNEKLFF. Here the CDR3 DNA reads TGTGCCATTTCCCACGCAGGCCCCAATGAAAAACTGTTTTTT.